The clone carrying this T cell receptor beta chain has a single count. This sample stems from a study of early stage breast cancer tumors. Sequencing was performed with immunoSEQ multiplex PCR; in TCRdb, only in-frame clones are kept and a portion is missing. The repertoire consists of tens of thousands of clones, with under 80% occurring once and the leading ten covering under 7%. From germline, CDR1 is SGHTS and CDR2 YDEGEE. Deletions cut 2 bases from V and 5 bases from J, with 10 bases between. The CDR3 length is 13 residues. Sequencing was carried out using blood. The chain is built from TRBV5-8 and TRBJ1-1, with D perhaps matching TRBD1 (6 bases). The clonotype was recovered from a person aged 55 to 69 with breast cancer. The CDR3 DNA follows: TGTGCCAGCAGCTTTAGGGGGGGAACTGAAGCTTTCTTT. Translating gives CASSFRGGTEAFF.